This entry is about one TCR beta chain. Its antigen is currently unknown. This sample was taken from a study of graft-versus-host responses after intestinal transplantation. The wider study: Recipients across the board were started on anti-thymocyte globulin induction, then kept on tacrolimus and steroids for around 3 years.

Libraries were prepared by immunoSEQ multiplex PCR; TCRdb keeps only in-frame clonotypes and omits some of them. The sample lists more than 65,000 clones, less than 90% occurring once. The V gene lost 10 bases and the J gene lost 3 bases, with 13 bases spanning the gap. The germline V gene has CDR1 SGHNT and CDR2 YYREEE (reference sequence). The CDR3 spans 13 residues. The sequenced sample was unstimulated CD4+ T cells sorted from spleen or lymph node cells, obtained before intestinal transplant. The chain employs TRBV5-4 and TRBJ1-4; possibly TRBD1 for D (6 bases). This receptor was identified in a human donor who received an intestinal transplant. The CDR3 reads CAASDSSNEKLFF. In DNA form, the CDR3 reads TGTGCCGCATCGGACAGCTCTAATGAAAAACTGTTTTTT.